Following are 17 T cell receptor beta chains from one sample sequenced in a study of CD8+CD57+ T cells in acquired aplastic anemia. Template material for TCR beta VDJ and CDR3 profiling consisted of genomic DNA. TCRdb called the reads again in MiXCR, with one record for every CDR3 protein. Of about 130,000 distinct CDR3 sequences in the sample, over 45% were seen once. The sample consisted of sorted CD4+, CD8+, or CD8+CD57+ T cells (not recorded which) from PBMCs. The receptors shown here come from a human donor in good health, serving as a control.

This clonotype was observed at least ten times. The V gene is TRBV5-4, the J gene TRBJ2-3; D tentatively fits TRBD1 or TRBD2 (6 bases each). The germline CDR1 and CDR2 sequences are SGHNT and YYREEE (reference sequence). CDR3 length equals 16 residues. Trimming shortened V by 6 bases and J by 2 bases, and 19 bases separated the two germline ends. CDR3 sequence: CASTSGGGFPTDTQYF. The CDR3 nucleotides read TGTGCCAGCACCTCCGGAGGGGGATTCCCCACAGATACGCAGTATTTT.

This sequence joins TRBV10-3 and TRBJ2-7; D might be TRBD1 (6 bases). The CDR3 extends over 13 amino acids. Germline CDR1 and CDR2: ENHRY and SYGVKD. Trimming shortened V by 8 bases and J by 1 base, and 12 bases separated the two germline ends. In nucleotides, the CDR3 is TGTGCCATCGGGCCACAGGGTTCCTACGAGCAGTACTTC. Translation: CAIGPQGSYEQYF.

As DNA, the CDR3 is TGTGCCAGCAGCTTAGATCTTATAAGCGGCGGTACGCAGTATTTT. It translates to CASSLDLISGGTQYF. The chain recombines TRBV11-2 with TRBJ2-3, with D perhaps TRBD2 (5 bases). The CDR3 runs 15 residues. V lost 0 bases, J lost 8 bases, and 15 bases lay in between. Germline CDR1 SGHAT, CDR2 FQNNGV.

This clonotype was recorded once. Relative to the germline gene, one junction end is altered; a read error may explain this. The chain recombines TRBV6-2 or TRBV6-3 with TRBJ2-3; D gene ambiguous. This CDR3 spans 14 amino acids. Germline V gene sequence: CDR1 MNHEY, CDR2 SVGEGT. The CDR3 nucleotides are TGTGCCCGCAGTAGAACTCTGGGGATAGATACGCAGTATTTT. This sequence encodes CARSRTLGIDTQYF.

This clonotype was counted only a few times. The chain is built from TRBV11-2 and TRBJ2-3; 8 nucleotides align to TRBD2. Per the germline V gene, CDR1 is SGHAT and CDR2 is FQNNGV. The junction had 13 bases not matched to a gene; V was cut back by 3 bases and J by 8 bases. This CDR3 has 16 amino acids. The CDR3: CASSFRTGGLGGTQYF. Written as DNA, the CDR3 is TGTGCCAGCAGCTTCCGGACGGGGGGGCTGGGAGGTACGCAGTATTTT.

The V call is TRBV6-1, the J call TRBJ1-5; TRBD1 is a possible D gene (6 bases). With 3 bases removed from V and 4 bases from J, the gap between germline ends came to 7 bases. The CDR3 has 13 residues. The germline V gene has CDR1 MNHNS and CDR2 SASEGT. The CDR3 nucleotides read TGTGCCAGCAGTGAGGACAGAAATCAGCCCCAGCATTTT. Protein sequence: CASSEDRNQPQHF.

The rearrangement joins TRBV5-1 to TRBJ2-3; 9 nucleotides line up with TRBD1. With 0 bases clipped from V and 2 bases from J, the junction kept 10 bases outside the gene matches. This CDR3 comprises 18 residues. The germline CDR1 and CDR2 sequences are SGHRS and YFSETQ. The CDR3 nucleotides are TGCGCCAGCAGCTTGGCCTATACCGGGACAGGGAACACAGATACGCAGTATTTT. Translation: CASSLAYTGTGNTDTQYF.

This clonotype was found many times. CDR3 in amino acids: CASSSGLGASYNEQFF. Here the CDR3 DNA reads TGCGCCAGCAGCTCGGGTCTGGGGGCTTCCTACAATGAGCAGTTCTTC. The chain employs TRBV5-1 and TRBJ2-1; maybe TRBD1 (6 bases). Germline CDR1 is SGHRS and CDR2 is YFSETQ. V lost 3 bases and J 1 base, leaving 14 bases between the germline ends. The CDR3 runs 16 residues.

CDR3 residues: CASSSIPGTGVSEQYF. CDR3 bases: TGTGCCAGCAGCTCTATACCCGGGACAGGGGTATCCGAGCAGTACTTC. The genes are TRBV7-8 and TRBJ2-7, with 10 bases identical to TRBD1. With V trimmed by 4 bases and J by 6 bases, 12 bases remained unmatched. Germline V gives CDR1 SGHVS, CDR2 FQNEAQ. There are 16 residues in the CDR3.

In its sample, this clonotype was seen many times. This chain uses TRBV2 with TRBJ2-5, with 12 bases aligning to TRBD2. The CDR3 is 15 residues long. CDR1 is SNHLY and CDR2 is FYNNEI in the germline V gene. Trimming removed 6 bases from V and 1 base from J; junction bases left unmatched: 3. CDR3 sequence (DNA): TGTGCCAGCAGCGGACTAGCGGGGCGCCAAGAGACCCAGTACTTC. It translates to CASSGLAGRQETQYF.

In its sample, this clonotype was seen a few times. The rearrangement links TRBV5-4 to TRBJ2-2, with D perhaps matching TRBD1 or TRBD2 (5 bases each). CDR1 and CDR2 (germline): SGHNT, YYREEE (reference sequence). The V end was cut by 0 bases, the J end by 5 bases, with 8 bases between. The length of the CDR3 is 14 residues. CDR3 sequence: CASSLAEGTGELFF. As DNA, the CDR3 is TGTGCCAGCAGCTTGGCCGAGGGGACCGGGGAGCTGTTTTTT. Full variable domain (outside the CDR3, taken from reference TRBV5-4 and TRBJ2-2): ETGVTQSPTHLIKTRGQQVTLRCSSQSGHNTVSWYQQALGQGPQFIFQYYREEENGRGNFPPRFSGLQFPNYSSELNVNALELDDSALYLCASSLAEGTGELFFGEGSRLTVL.

This clonotype showed up many times. The chain links TRBV5-1 to TRBJ1-5; 7 positions match TRBD1. The germline V gene has CDR1 SGHRS and CDR2 YFSETQ. This CDR3 comprises 15 residues. After removal of 2 bases from V and 6 bases from J, the junction contained 8 bases not matched to a gene. CDR3 in DNA: TGCGCCAGCAGCTTTGGTACAGGGGATACTCAGCCCCAGCATTTT. It codes for CASSFGTGDTQPQHF.

In its sample, this clonotype was seen a few times. This chain connects TRBV10-3 to TRBJ2-7; the match to TRBD2 covers 13 bases. Germline assignment: CDR1 ENHRY and CDR2 SYGVKD. The CDR3 covers 13 residues. J gave up 11 bases and V 6 bases, and 7 bases lay outside the gene matches. The CDR3 loop is CAIRPGLAGSEYF. CDR3 nucleotide sequence: TGTGCCATCAGGCCGGGACTAGCGGGATCAGAGTACTTC.

V gene TRBV20-1 combines with J gene TRBJ1-6; no reliable D call. Trimming left V 1 base short and J 0 bases short, with 10 bases between. Germline CDR1 DFQATT, CDR2 SNEGSKA (reference sequence). CDR3 size: 16 residues. The CDR3 sequence is CSARVRLSSYNSPLHF. The CDR3 DNA reads TGCAGTGCTAGAGTCCGCCTCAGCTCCTATAATTCACCCCTCCACTTT.

The chain joins TRBV29-1 to TRBJ2-1; 7 positions match TRBD1. The CDR3 length is 14 residues. Trimming cost V 8 bases and J 5 bases; bases outside gene matches: 12. Germline CDR1 reads SQVTM; CDR2 reads ANQGSEA. The CDR3 coding sequence is TGCAGCTTGCTAACACAGGGGAGCAACAATGAGCAGTTCTTC. It is translated as CSLLTQGSNNEQFF.

The chain uses TRBV12-3 or TRBV12-4 and TRBJ1-6, with 12 bases matching TRBD1. The trim removed 6 bases at V and 9 bases at J, leaving 3 bases unmatched. This CDR3 has 14 residues. This chain's CDR3 is CASRGQGARSPLHF. The CDR3 DNA follows: TGTGCCAGCAGGGGACAGGGGGCGCGTTCACCCCTCCACTTT.

This clonotype was detected many times. The chain recombines TRBV10-3 with TRBJ1-2, with TRBD1 as a possible D gene (5 bases). Per germline, CDR1 ENHRY and CDR2 SYGVKD. Trimming pared 8 bases from V and 8 bases from J, leaving 15 bases between. This CDR3 comprises 12 residues. The CDR3 nucleotides are TGTGCCATCCGGGGGGGAGAAAAGGGCTACACCTTC. Amino acids: CAIRGGEKGYTF.